This is a list of T cell receptor beta chains from one sample in a study of blood T cells in healthy people across ages. TCRdb itself ran the 5' RACE reads through MiXCR, one entry per CDR3 protein. The sample has roughly 900,000 distinct CDR3 sequences, less than 35% seen once. The sequencing input was blood. Every receptor here comes from a woman older than 75 in good health. Each CDR3 is given without its conserved first and last residue. A D gene is named only where the DNA matches it firmly. Part of the rows lack a size; the others show once, few, many or a class for expanded clones.

v_gene	j_gene	abundance	d_gene	len	CDR3aa
TRBV3-1	TRBJ1-5	many	TRBD1	11	ASSRQGDQPQH
TRBV6-6	TRBJ2-1	.	TRBD1	12	ANSYSGQVNEQF
TRBV19	TRBJ2-1	.	TRBD1	14	ASRSRDRGTYNEQF
TRBV30	TRBJ2-5	.	TRBD1	13	AWNPGQGGQETQY
TRBV12-3/TRBV12-4	TRBJ2-2	.	TRBD2	12	ASSLGGNAGELF
TRBV6-2/TRBV6-3	TRBJ1-4	.	.	13	ASSYSGVTNEKLF
TRBV15	TRBJ2-1	few	TRBD2	12	ATSQRTSSSGVF
TRBV11-2	TRBJ1-1	.	.	15	ASSPVSVHNWNTEAF
TRBV20-1	TRBJ2-5	few	TRBD2	15	SARDPWTSGIQETQY
TRBV28	TRBJ2-7	many	.	9	ASQLSYEQY
TRBV12-3/TRBV12-4	TRBJ2-5	many	.	12	ASSFRGAGETQY
TRBV29-1	TRBJ1-2	few	.	10	SLSTGSYGYT
TRBV11-2	TRBJ2-5	many	TRBD2	13	ASSLMSSGGETQY
TRBV21-1	TRBJ2-5	.	.	14	ASSKRARLARETQY
TRBV5-5	TRBJ2-7	many	.	11	ASSVGGPYEQY
TRBV30	TRBJ1-5	few	TRBD1	14	AWSVNWDRSNQPQH
TRBV9	.	.	.	13	ASSVGLDPPFEQY
TRBV7-2	TRBJ2-7	.	.	12	ASSLFLGSYEQY
TRBV4-1	TRBJ2-7	once	.	14	ASSQDTGFSSYEQY
TRBV24-1	TRBJ2-3	many	.	11	ATRETPGDTQY
TRBV7-6	TRBJ1-2	once	TRBD1	11	ASSSGGLDGYT
TRBV9	TRBJ2-1	many	.	15	ASSVELHPAPNNEQF
TRBV2	TRBJ1-1	.	.	12	ASRGTGMFAEAF
TRBV7-2	TRBJ2-1	many	TRBD2	14	ASSATGGSSYNEQF
TRBV20-1	TRBJ1-5	.	.	13	SARAGVYSNQPQH
TRBV12-3/TRBV12-4	TRBJ2-3	.	TRBD1	14	ASSSRQGLSADTQY
TRBV12-3/TRBV12-4	TRBJ2-1	.	TRBD2	14	ASSPERGGSYNEQF
TRBV20-1	TRBJ2-3	.	.	13	SASRADRFTDTQY
TRBV3-1	TRBJ2-7	.	.	13	ASSQVGGRIHEQY
TRBV6-6	TRBJ2-5	.	TRBD2	13	ASSYGTSGGDEQY
TRBV4-3	TRBJ2-1	many	TRBD1	13	ASSQDWGQRDEQF
TRBV7-2	TRBJ2-3	many	.	14	ASSPSRVTSTDTQY
TRBV7-9	TRBJ2-3	.	.	10	ASSSPGLEKY
TRBV28	TRBJ2-3	.	.	13	ASRKLHVGTDTQY
TRBV7-3	TRBJ2-7	.	.	11	ASSLEATYEQY
TRBV30	TRBJ1-2	few	.	11	AWSQQGTGGYT
TRBV7-9	TRBJ1-2	once	.	11	ASERDTNYGYT
TRBV12-3/TRBV12-4	TRBJ2-4	many	TRBD2	12	ASSPGGARNIQY
TRBV7-9	TRBJ1-5	many	TRBD1	12	ASSNGTVNQPQH
TRBV7-2	TRBJ2-7	.	TRBD2	13	ASSFLLAESYEQY
TRBV5-1	.	.	TRBD1	14	ASSWDATGGLETQY
TRBV25-1	TRBJ1-1	many	.	12	ASSERRDGAEAF
TRBV3-1	TRBJ2-5	many	.	15	ASTQPRRNRYQETQY
TRBV7-9	TRBJ2-7	many	TRBD2	16	ASSLGPLAVAGGYEQY
TRBV7-9	TRBJ2-4	.	.	15	ASSSAGNVGLKNIQY
TRBV6-5	TRBJ2-3	few	.	14	ASSRNPNGNTDTQY
TRBV12-3/TRBV12-4	TRBJ1-6	few	.	13	ASSTQGRVGSPLH
TRBV20-1	TRBJ1-5	few	TRBD1	12	SAREGTGDQPQH
TRBV7-2	TRBJ1-1	many	.	13	ASSPQGLGNTEAF
TRBV18	TRBJ2-6	.	.	15	ASSVQGGNSGANVLT
TRBV7-2	TRBJ2-7	.	.	15	ASSSTPGGSWTYEQY
TRBV6-1	TRBJ2-1	.	TRBD2	12	ARILAGGYNEQF
TRBV9	TRBJ1-3	.	.	13	ASSLTAVSGNTIY
TRBV6-5	TRBJ2-1	.	.	13	ASRKTGFSYNEQF
TRBV6-2/TRBV6-3	TRBJ2-3	many	.	15	ASSYSTWGTSTDTQY
TRBV7-2	TRBJ1-4	.	.	13	ASSLDSPANEKLF
TRBV2	TRBJ1-5	few	TRBD1	12	ASSPRDRGQPQH